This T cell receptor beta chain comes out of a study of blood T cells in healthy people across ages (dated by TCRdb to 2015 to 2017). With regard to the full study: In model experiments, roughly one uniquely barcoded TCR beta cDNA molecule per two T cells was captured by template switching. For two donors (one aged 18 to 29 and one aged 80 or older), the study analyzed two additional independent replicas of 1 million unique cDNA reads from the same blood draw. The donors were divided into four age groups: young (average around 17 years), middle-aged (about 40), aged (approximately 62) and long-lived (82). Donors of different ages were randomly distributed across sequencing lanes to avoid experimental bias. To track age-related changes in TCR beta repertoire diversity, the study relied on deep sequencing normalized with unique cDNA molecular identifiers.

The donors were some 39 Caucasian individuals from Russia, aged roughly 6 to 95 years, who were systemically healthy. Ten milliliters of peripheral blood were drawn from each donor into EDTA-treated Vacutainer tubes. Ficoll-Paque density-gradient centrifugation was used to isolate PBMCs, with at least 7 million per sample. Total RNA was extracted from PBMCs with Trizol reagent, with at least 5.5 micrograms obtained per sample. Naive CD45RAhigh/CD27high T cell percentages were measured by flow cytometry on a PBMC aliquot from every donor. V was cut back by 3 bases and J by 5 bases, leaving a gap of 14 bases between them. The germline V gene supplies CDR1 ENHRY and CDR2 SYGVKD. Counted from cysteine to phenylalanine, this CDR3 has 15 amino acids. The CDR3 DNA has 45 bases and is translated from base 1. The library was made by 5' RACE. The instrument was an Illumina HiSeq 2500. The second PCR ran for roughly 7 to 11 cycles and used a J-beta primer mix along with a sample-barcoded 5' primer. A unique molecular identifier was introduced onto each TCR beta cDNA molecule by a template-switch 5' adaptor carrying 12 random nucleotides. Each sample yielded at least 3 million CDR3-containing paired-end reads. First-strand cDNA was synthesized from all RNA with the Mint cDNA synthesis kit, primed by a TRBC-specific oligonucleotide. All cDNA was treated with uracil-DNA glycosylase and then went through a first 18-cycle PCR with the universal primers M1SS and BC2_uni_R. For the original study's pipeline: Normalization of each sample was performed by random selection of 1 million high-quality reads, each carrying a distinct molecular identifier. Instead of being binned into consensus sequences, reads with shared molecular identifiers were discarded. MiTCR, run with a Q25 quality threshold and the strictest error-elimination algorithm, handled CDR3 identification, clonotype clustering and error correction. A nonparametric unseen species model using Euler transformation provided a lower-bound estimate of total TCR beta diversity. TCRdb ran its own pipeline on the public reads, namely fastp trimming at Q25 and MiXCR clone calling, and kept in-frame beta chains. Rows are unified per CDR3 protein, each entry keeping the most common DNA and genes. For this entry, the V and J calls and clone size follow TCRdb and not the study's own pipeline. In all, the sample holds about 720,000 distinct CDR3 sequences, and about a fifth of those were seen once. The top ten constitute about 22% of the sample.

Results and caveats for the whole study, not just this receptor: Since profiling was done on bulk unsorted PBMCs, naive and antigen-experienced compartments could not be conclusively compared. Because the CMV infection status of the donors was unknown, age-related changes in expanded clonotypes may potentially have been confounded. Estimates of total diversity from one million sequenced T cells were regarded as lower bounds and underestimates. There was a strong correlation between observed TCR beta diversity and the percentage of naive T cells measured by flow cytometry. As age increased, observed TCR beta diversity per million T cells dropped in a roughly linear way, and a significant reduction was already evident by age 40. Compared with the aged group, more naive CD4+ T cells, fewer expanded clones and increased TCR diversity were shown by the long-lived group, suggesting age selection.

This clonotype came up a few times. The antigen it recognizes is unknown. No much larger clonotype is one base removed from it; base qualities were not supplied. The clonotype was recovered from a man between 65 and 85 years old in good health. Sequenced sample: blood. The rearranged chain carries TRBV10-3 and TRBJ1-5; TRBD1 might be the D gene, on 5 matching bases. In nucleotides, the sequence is TGTGCCATCAGTGAATTGGGCAGGGAAGATCAGCCCCAGCATTTT. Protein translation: CAISELGREDQPQHF.